This T cell receptor (beta chain) appears in the sequencing data of a study of CXCR3-negative and CXCR3-positive naive CD8 T cells. Study-level findings and limits: CXCR3-negative naive cells had less hydrophobic TRB CDR3s than did CXCR3-positive naive cells.

UMI-labeled 5' RACE yielded the TRB cDNA libraries. From its re-call of the 5' RACE reads, TCRdb lists each CDR3 protein once, without DNA. This sample contains 150,000 or so distinct CDR3 sequences. The CDR3 loop spans 14 amino acids. Germline V lookup: CDR1 MNHEY, CDR2 SVGAGI. In the case of this clonotype: Antigen unknown.

V and J are TRBV6-5 and TRBJ2-2; lacking DNA, the TRBD2 call made by TCRdb goes unchecked. The TCR comes from a human donor in good health. Some clones in this sample may be carry-over from other donors' samples. Sequenced material: naive CXCR3+ CD8+ T cells from blood. The subset denotes: CD45RO-CCR7+CD27+CD95- naive CD8+ T cells expressing CXCR3 (TNR3+). CDR3: CASSPSLGSGELFF.